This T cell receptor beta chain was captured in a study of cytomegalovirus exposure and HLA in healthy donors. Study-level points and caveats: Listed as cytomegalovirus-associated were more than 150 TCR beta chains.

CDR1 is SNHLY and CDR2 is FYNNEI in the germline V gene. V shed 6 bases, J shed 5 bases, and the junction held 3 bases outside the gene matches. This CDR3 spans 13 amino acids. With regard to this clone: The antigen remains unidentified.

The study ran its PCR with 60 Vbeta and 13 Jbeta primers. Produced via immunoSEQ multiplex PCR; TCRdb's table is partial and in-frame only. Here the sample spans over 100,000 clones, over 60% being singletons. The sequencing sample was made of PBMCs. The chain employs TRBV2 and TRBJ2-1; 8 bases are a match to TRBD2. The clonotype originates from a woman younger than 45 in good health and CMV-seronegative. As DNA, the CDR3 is TGTGCCAGCAGCGATAGCGGGAACAATGAGCAGTTCTTC. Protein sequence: CASSDSGNNEQFF.